These 5 T cell receptor beta chains came from one sample sequenced in a study of T cell repertoires in cytomegalovirus infection. TCRdb reprocessed the reads via MiXCR and lists one record per CDR3 protein. The table lists 150,000 to 160,000 distinct CDR3 sequences, 23% of them singletons. The material sequenced was PBMCs. These receptors were obtained from a human donor in good health (CMV status not recorded). Some clones in this sample may be carry-over from other donors' samples.

The rearrangement uses TRBV2 and TRBJ2-5, with TRBD2 matching over 10 bases. The CDR3 sequence is 14 residues long. The trim removed 1 base at V and 5 bases at J, leaving 1 base unmatched. Germline V gene sequence: CDR1 SNHLY, CDR2 FYNNEI. The DNA of the CDR3 is TGTGCCAGCAGTGAAGAGACTAGCGGGGAGACCCAGTACTTC. It specifies CASSEETSGETQYF.

The chain joins TRBV29-1 to TRBJ1-2; TRBD1 aligns across 7 bases. J was trimmed by 8 bases and V by 6 bases; bases with no gene match: 9. This CDR3 has 12 residues. The V gene's germline CDR1 is SQVTM and CDR2 ANQGSEA. CDR3 amino acids: CSVYRGLRGYTF. The CDR3 DNA is TGCAGCGTATACAGGGGCCTCCGCGGCTACACCTTC.

The V and J genes are TRBV7-2 and TRBJ2-3, with TRBD2 matching over 7 bases. With V trimmed by 3 bases and J by 2 bases, 11 bases remained unmatched. The CDR3 is 17 amino acids. From germline, CDR1 is SGHTA and CDR2 FQGNSA. The DNA of the CDR3 is TGTGCCAGCAGCTTCCTCTCTCGCGGGGGAACCACAGATACGCAGTATTTT. It translates to CASSFLSRGGTTDTQYF.

This chain uses TRBV12-3 or TRBV12-4 with TRBJ1-1, with 7 bases lining up with TRBD1. With 1 base clipped from V and 8 bases from J, the junction kept 4 bases outside the gene matches. The CDR3 contains 13 residues. The CDR3 coding sequence is TGTGCCAGCAGTTTAGTGGGACAGATCGAAGCTTTCTTT. Amino acids: CASSLVGQIEAFF.

This sequence joins TRBV19 and TRBJ2-2; 9 nucleotides agree with TRBD1. The CDR3 is 16 amino acids. Trimming removed 3 bases from V and 1 base from J; junction bases left unmatched: 3. The germline gives CDR1 LNHDA, CDR2 SQIVND (reference sequence). CDR3 region: CASSMLGQGNTGELFF. The CDR3 region has the DNA TGTGCCAGTAGTATGTTGGGACAGGGGAACACCGGGGAGCTGTTTTTT.